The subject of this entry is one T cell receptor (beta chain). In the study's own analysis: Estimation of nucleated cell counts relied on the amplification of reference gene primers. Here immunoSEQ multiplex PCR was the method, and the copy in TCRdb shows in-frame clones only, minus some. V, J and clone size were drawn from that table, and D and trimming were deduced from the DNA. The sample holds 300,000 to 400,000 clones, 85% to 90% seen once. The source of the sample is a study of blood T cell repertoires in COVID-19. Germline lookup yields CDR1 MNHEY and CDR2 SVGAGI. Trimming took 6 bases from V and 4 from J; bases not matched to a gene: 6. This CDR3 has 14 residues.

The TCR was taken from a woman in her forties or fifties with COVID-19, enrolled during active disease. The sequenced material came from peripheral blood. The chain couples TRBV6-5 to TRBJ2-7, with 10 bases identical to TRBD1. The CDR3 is CASRFGTGDYEQYF. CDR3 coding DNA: TGTGCCAGCAGGTTCGGGACAGGGGATTACGAGCAGTACTTC.